The T cell receptor beta chain under discussion was sequenced for a study of shared clonotypes between healthy human individuals. Across the whole study: There were three CD4 naive, three CD4 memory, two CD8 naive and one CD8 memory plates per donor. Study-wide results and caveats: With several donors compared, around 5.4% of naive CD4 clonotypes were shared.

Running of the assay took place at deep level. Generated by immunoSEQ multiplex PCR, the TCRdb table keeps only in-frame clones and is missing some. The sample includes millions of clones, roughly 94% of them seen just once. With 5 bases removed from V and 0 bases from J, the gap between germline ends came to 17 bases. The germline CDR1 and CDR2 sequences are WNHNN and SYGVQD (reference sequence). This CDR3 contains 17 residues. On this clone: The antigen is not known.

Specimen: naive CD4+ T cells sorted from blood. Subset noted: CD45RA+ positively selected. The J gene is TRBJ1-5, the V gene TRBV10-1; no reliable D call. The receptor was derived from a man younger than 35 in good health. This chain's CDR3 is CASSLRRDNHSNQPQHF. The CDR3 bases are TGCGCCAGCAGTCTTAGAAGAGATAACCATAGCAATCAGCCCCAGCATTTT.